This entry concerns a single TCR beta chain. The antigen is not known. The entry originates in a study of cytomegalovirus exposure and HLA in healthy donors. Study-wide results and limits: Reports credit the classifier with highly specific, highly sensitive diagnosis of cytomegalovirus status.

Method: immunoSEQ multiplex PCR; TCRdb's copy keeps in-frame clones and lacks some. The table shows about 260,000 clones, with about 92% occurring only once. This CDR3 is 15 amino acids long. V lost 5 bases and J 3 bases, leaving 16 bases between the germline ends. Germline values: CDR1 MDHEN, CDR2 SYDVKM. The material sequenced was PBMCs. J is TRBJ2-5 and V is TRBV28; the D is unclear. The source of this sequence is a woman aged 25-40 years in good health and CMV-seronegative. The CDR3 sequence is CASSTRPGSKETQYF. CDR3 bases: TGTGCCAGCAGTACACGACCCGGGTCCAAAGAGACCCAGTACTTC.